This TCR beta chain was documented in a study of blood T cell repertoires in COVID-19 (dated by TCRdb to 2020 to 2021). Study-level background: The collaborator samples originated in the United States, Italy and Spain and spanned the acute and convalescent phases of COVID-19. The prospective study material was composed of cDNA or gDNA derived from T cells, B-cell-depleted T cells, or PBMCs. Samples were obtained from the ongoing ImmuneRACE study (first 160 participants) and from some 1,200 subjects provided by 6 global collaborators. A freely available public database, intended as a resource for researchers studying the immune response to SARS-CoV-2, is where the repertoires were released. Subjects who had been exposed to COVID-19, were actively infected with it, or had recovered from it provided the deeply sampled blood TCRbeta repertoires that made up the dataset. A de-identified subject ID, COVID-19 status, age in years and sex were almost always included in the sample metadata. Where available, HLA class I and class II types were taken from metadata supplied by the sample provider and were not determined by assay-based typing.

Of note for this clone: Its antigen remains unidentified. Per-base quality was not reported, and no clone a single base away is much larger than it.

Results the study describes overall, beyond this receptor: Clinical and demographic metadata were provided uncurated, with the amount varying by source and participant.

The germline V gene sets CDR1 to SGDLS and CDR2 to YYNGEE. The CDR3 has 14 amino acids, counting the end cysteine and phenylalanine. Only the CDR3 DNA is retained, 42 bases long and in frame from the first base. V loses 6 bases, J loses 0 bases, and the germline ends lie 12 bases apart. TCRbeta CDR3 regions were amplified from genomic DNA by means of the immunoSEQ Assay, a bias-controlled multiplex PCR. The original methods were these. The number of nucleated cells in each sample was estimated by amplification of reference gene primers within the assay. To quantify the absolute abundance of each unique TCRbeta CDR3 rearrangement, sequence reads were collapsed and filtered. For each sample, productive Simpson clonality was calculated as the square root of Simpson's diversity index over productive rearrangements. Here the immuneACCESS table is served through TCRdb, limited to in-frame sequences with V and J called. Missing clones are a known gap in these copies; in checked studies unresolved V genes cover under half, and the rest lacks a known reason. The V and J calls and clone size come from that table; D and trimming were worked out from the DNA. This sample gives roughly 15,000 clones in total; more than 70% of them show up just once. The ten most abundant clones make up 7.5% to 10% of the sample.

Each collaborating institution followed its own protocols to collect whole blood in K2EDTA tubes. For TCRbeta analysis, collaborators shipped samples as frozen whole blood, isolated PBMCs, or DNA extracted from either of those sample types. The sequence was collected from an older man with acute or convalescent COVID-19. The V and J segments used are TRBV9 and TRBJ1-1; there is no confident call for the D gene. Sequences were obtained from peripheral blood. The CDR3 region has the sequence CASKRDGMNTEAFF. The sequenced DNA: TGTGCCAGCAAGAGAGACGGGATGAACACTGAAGCTTTCTTT.